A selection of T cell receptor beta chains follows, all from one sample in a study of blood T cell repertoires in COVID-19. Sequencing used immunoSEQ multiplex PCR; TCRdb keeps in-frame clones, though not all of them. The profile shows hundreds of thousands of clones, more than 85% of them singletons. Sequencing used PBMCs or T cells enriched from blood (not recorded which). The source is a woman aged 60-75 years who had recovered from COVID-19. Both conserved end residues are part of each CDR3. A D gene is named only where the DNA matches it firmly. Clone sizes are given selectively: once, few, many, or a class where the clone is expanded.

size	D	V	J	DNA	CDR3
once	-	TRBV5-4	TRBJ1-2	TGTGCCAGCAGCTTGGATGGGATCAGGGTTTATGGCTACACCTTC	CASSLDGIRVYGYTF
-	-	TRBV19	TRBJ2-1	TGTGCCAGTAGTATTCGGTGGACAGTCTCCTACAATGAGCAGTTCTTC	CASSIRWTVSYNEQFF
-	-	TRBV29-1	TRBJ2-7	TGCAGCGTTGTAGGAGATTCCTACGAGCAGTACTTC	CSVVGDSYEQYF
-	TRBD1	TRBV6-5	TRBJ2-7	TGTGCCAGCAGTTACTTGACAGGGAGTGACGAGCAGTACTTC	CASSYLTGSDEQYF
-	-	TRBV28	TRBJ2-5	TGTGCCACCCGGAACCTTCAGGGGCAAGAGACCCAGTACTTC	CATRNLQGQETQYF
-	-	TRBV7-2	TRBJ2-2	TGTGCCAGCAGCTTCAAGGGGACCGGGGAGCTGTTTTTT	CASSFKGTGELFF
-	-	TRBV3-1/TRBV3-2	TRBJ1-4	TGTGCCAGCAGCCAAGAGGGGCGAGGTGAAAAACTGTTTTTT	CASSQEGRGEKLFF
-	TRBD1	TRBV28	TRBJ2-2	TGTGCCAGCAGTTTAGGGGACAGGGGGACCGGGGAGCTGTTTTTT	CASSLGDRGTGELFF
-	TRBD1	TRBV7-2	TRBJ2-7	TGTGCCAGCAGCCCGAGGGACAGGGCGGGGTACGAGCAGTACTTC	CASSPRDRAGYEQYF
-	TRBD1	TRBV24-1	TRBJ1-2	TGTGCCACCAGTGATCCGGGACAGGGAAAGGGTGGCTACACCTTC	CATSDPGQGKGGYTF
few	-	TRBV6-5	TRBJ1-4	TGTGCCAGCAGTTACTCGCGAGGGCCTAATGAAAAACTGTTTTTT	CASSYSRGPNEKLFF
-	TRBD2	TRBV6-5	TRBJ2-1	TGTGCCAGCAGTTATTCTAGCGGGGTAACTCAGTTCTTC	CASSYSSGVTQFF
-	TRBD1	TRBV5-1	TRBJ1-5	TGCGCCAGCAGCCTTGGGACAGGGGGCAATCAGCCCCAGCATTTT	CASSLGTGGNQPQHF
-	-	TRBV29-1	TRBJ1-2	TGCAGCGTTGATAGAGACAGGAACAGAGGCTACACCTTC	CSVDRDRNRGYTF
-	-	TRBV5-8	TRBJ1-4	TGTGCCAGCAGCCCTTCCTGGGAGCCACGTTTTTTTGCAACTAATGAAAAACTGTTTTTT	CASSPSWEPRFFATNEKLFF
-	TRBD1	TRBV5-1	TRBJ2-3	TGCGCCAGCAGCTCGACAGGGGCTGCAGATACGCAGTATTTT	CASSSTGAADTQYF
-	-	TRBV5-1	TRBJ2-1	TGCGCCAGCAGCCGCGGGACAGTTATCTCCAATGAGCAGTTCTTC	CASSRGTVISNEQFF
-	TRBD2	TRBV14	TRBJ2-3	TGTGCCAGCAGCCAAAGCGGACTAGCGGGGATTGTCTCTAGCACAGATACGCAGTATTTT	CASSQSGLAGIVSSTDTQYF
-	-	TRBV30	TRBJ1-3	TGTGCCTGGAGTACGCCCTCAGGGAAAAGAAACACCATATATTTT	CAWSTPSGKRNTIYF
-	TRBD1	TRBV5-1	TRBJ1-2	TGCGCCAGCAGCTACCTCGGACAGGGAGATGGCTACACCTTC	CASSYLGQGDGYTF
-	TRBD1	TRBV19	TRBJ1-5	TGTGCCAGTAGCCCGACAGGGAGAAGCAATCAGCCCCAGCATTTT	CASSPTGRSNQPQHF
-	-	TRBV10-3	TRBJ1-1	TGTGCCATCAGTCTGACAGAGAAGAACACTGAAGCTTTCTTT	CAISLTEKNTEAFF
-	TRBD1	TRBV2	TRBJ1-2	TGTGCCAGCAGTGTACAGGGGAACTATGGCTACACCTTC	CASSVQGNYGYTF
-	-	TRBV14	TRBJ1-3	TGTGCCAGCAGCCGGGCCCTATCGACGGAATTCTCTGGAAACACCATATATTTT	CASSRALSTEFSGNTIYF
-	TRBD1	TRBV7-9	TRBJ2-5	TGTGCCAGCAGCTTTGGAGACAGGGCCGAGACCCAGTACTTC	CASSFGDRAETQYF
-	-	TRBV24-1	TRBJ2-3	TGTGCCACAGGACAGTCAGATACGCAGTATTTT	CATGQSDTQYF